This T cell receptor (beta chain) was sequenced during a study of blood T cell repertoires in COVID-19. As originally analysed: Using reference gene primer amplification, nucleated cell counts were estimated. Profiling relied on immunoSEQ multiplex PCR, and the TCRdb table lists in-frame clones only, not all of them. From that table come the V and J calls and clone size; the DNA was used to work out D and trimming. The sample has some 320,000 clones, around 87% seen once. Two negative PCRs, clearance, or symptom resolution characterized the recovered Cohort 3 donors. Sequencing input: PBMCs or T cells enriched from blood (not recorded which). The clonotype originates from a woman younger than 45 who had recovered from COVID-19.

CDR3 region: CASSATGVGTEAFF. The CDR3 DNA reads as TGCGCCAGCAGTGCGACAGGGGTCGGCACTGAAGCTTTCTTT. The rearrangement links TRBV10-1 to TRBJ1-1; 8 bases align to TRBD1. The CDR3 length is 14 residues. CDR1 is WNHNN and CDR2 is SYGVQD in the germline V gene (reference sequence). V was clipped by 4 bases and J by 4 bases; unmatched bases: 5.